The subject of this entry is one TCR beta chain. CDR1 LNHDA and CDR2 SQIVND come from the germline V gene (reference sequence). The CDR3 totals 18 residues. Trimming took 6 bases from V and 1 from J; bases not matched to a gene: 9. The data derive from a study of blood T cell repertoires in COVID-19. Sequencing used immunoSEQ multiplex PCR; TCRdb keeps in-frame clones, though not all of them. This table holds fewer than 500,000 clones, around 91% found once. The TCR originated in a man younger than 45 who had recovered from COVID-19. The sample comprised PBMCs or T cells enriched from blood (not recorded which). The J gene is TRBJ2-3, the V gene TRBV19; 14 bases match TRBD2. This CDR3 is CASSRGLAGAARTDTQYF. The CDR3 DNA reads as TGTGCCAGTAGCAGGGGACTAGCGGGAGCAGCTCGCACAGATACGCAGTATTTT.